The 27 T cell receptor beta chains presented below share a single source sample, sequenced in a study of regulatory T cells in long-lasting Graves disease. Time point defined: newly diagnosed GD, antithyroid drugs for less than 3 months. The TCR library was prepared using RNA isolated from PBMCs. Researchers made TCR beta libraries by using iRepertoire HTBI primers and running Arm-PCR on CDR3 regions. MiXCR, applied by TCRdb to the multiplex PCR reads, yields one record per CDR3 protein. The sample contains 300,000 to 400,000 distinct CDR3 sequences, about 18% of which appear only once. The sample consisted of peripheral blood mononuclear cells (PBMCs), taken at new diagnosis, from a patient treated with antithyroid drugs. These TCRs come from a female donor with Graves disease.

In this sample, this clonotype turned up many times. The chain is built from TRBV7-2 and TRBJ2-1; 13 bases fit TRBD2. This CDR3 spans 16 amino acids. Germline CDR1 SGHTA, CDR2 FQGNSA. J gave up 6 bases and V 3 bases, and 5 bases lay outside the gene matches. The CDR3 DNA sequence: TGTGCCAGCAGCTTCTCCGGGACTAGCGGGATCAATGAGCAGTTCTTC. Translating gives CASSFSGTSGINEQFF.

Many counts were recorded for this clonotype. J is TRBJ1-5 and V is TRBV2, with TRBD1 matching 12 bases. This CDR3 spans 15 amino acids. V lost 6 bases and J lost 2; bases outside the gene matches: 2. Germline-derived CDR1 and CDR2 are SNHLY and FYNNEI. The CDR3 spells CASRGTGGRNQPQHF. The CDR3 nucleotides are TGTGCCAGCAGGGGGACAGGGGGCCGCAATCAGCCCCAGCATTTT.

This clonotype has ten or more counts. One end of the junction does not line up with germline, which may come from a read error. The CDR3 protein is CASSEAGQGSRGDF. CDR3 DNA sequence: TGTGCCAGCAGTGAAGCGGGACAGGGCTCCAGGGGGGACTTC. The chain links TRBV6-1 to TRBJ2-5, with 9 nucleotides matching TRBD1. Germline loops: CDR1 MNHNS, CDR2 SASEGT. This CDR3 is built from 14 residues.

V is TRBV29-1 and J is TRBJ2-7; D gene ambiguous. Between the trimmed V and J ends, which lost 4 bases and 0 bases, there was a span of 10 bases. The CDR3 totals 13 residues. Germline CDR1 reads SQVTM; CDR2 reads ANQGSEA. CDR3 sequence: CSVVLAASYEQYF. The CDR3 bases are TGCAGCGTTGTGTTGGCGGCCTCCTACGAGCAGTACTTC.

This clonotype showed up many times. This chain connects TRBV19 to TRBJ1-2; no definite D call. The CDR3 length is 14 residues. Germline CDR1 LNHDA, CDR2 SQIVND (reference sequence). V gave up 1 base and J gave up 5 bases, with 11 bases separating them. The CDR3 DNA is TGTGCCAGTAGTATAGGCGGGCGACGGTATGGCTACACCTTC. Translated: CASSIGGRRYGYTF.

A remark on this clonotype: This clone may be a read error of a much larger clone one base away. V gene TRBV9 combines with J gene TRBJ2-7; the D gene is possibly TRBD2 (7 bases). Germline V gene data show CDR1 as SGDLS and CDR2 as YYNGEE. There are 18 residues in the CDR3. V was shortened by 0 bases and J by 7 bases, with 26 bases between the two germline ends. CDR3 sequence reads: CASSVEGGGLNIYNEQYF. Written as DNA, the CDR3 is TGTGCCAGCAGCGTAGAGGGGGGGGGGCTAAACATCTACAATGAGCAGTACTTC.

This clonotype was found a few times. The chain combines TRBV19 with TRBJ2-7; D may be TRBD1 (6 bases). Germline V gives CDR1 LNHDA, CDR2 SQIVND (reference sequence). V was pared by 4 bases and J by 2 bases, with 12 bases between. This CDR3 has 14 amino acids. In nucleotides, the CDR3 is TGTGCCAGTAGTACTCCGACAGGACCCTACGAGCAGTACTTC. This sequence encodes CASSTPTGPYEQYF.

This clonotype was detected ten times or more. V and J are TRBV2 and TRBJ2-1, with TRBD2 matching 14 bases. The DNA end favors TRBJ2-5, so the J call may be wrong. The CDR3 sequence is 17 residues long. CDR1 and CDR2 from the germline V gene are SNHLY and FYNNEI. Written as DNA, the CDR3 is TGTGCCAGCAGTCGTGGACTAGCGGGAGGAGTAGCAGAGACCCAGTACTTC. This codes for CASSRGLAGGVAETQYF.

This clonotype was seen more than once but under ten times. The rearrangement links TRBV29-1 to TRBJ1-3; no clear D gene. The CDR3 is 12 residues long. Between the trimmed V and J ends, which lost 4 bases and 1 base, there was a span of 5 bases. Germline-derived CDR1 and CDR2 are SQVTM and ANQGSEA. This CDR3 is CSVGNSGNTIYF. CDR3 in DNA: TGCAGCGTTGGTAATTCTGGAAACACCATATATTTT.

This clonotype was seen ten or more times. This rearrangement joins TRBV28 to TRBJ1-4, with D perhaps matching TRBD1 (6 bases). CDR1 MDHEN and CDR2 SYDVKM come from the germline V gene. This CDR3 comprises 16 residues. V gave up 6 bases and J gave up 2 bases, with 16 bases separating them. The CDR3 here is CASSTELRGTNEKLFF. CDR3 DNA sequence: TGTGCCAGCAGCACCGAACTCAGGGGCACTAATGAAAAACTGTTTTTT. The complete variable domain, with remaining parts taken from reference TRBV28 and TRBJ1-4, reads DVKVTQSSRYLVKRTGEKVFLECVQDMDHENMFWYRQDPGLGLRLIYFSYDVKMKEKGDIPEGYSVSREKKERFSLILESASTNQTSMYLCASSTELRGTNEKLFFGSGTQLSVL.

V gene TRBV6-1 combines with J gene TRBJ1-3; 8 nucleotides align to TRBD1. The trim removed 6 bases at V and 3 bases at J, leaving 13 bases unmatched. There are 17 residues in the CDR3. Germline lookup yields CDR1 MNHNS and CDR2 SASEGT. The CDR3 loop reads CASSNPGTGRFGNTIYF. The CDR3 DNA sequence: TGTGCCAGCAGCAACCCAGGGACAGGACGGTTTGGAAACACCATATATTTT.

This clonotype was recorded many times. The genes are TRBV24-1 and TRBJ2-3; D unclear. The CDR3 is 14 amino acids. With 3 bases removed from V and 4 bases from J, the gap between germline ends came to 10 bases. Germline V gives CDR1 KGHDR, CDR2 SFDVKD. The chain's CDR3 is CATSDRRPPDTQYF. CDR3 nucleotides: TGTGCCACCAGTGATCGACGACCGCCAGATACGCAGTATTTT.

There are many counts of this clonotype. The CDR3 sequence: CASSLHRGVAEAFF. The CDR3 DNA follows: TGTGCCAGCAGCTTGCACAGGGGGGTTGCTGAAGCTTTCTTT. The rearrangement links TRBV7-6 to TRBJ1-1; 8 nucleotides line up with TRBD1. Looked up from germline, CDR1 is SGHVS and CDR2 is FNYEAQ. Germline trimming cut 3 bases from V and 6 bases from J; bases unmatched to any gene: 6. This CDR3 spans 14 amino acids.

This clonotype was counted at least ten times. The gene calls are TRBV19 and TRBJ2-3; weak D call: TRBD1 (5 bases). The V gene's germline CDR1 is LNHDA and CDR2 SQIVND (reference sequence). The CDR3 has 13 amino acids. V was trimmed by 10 bases and J by 0 bases, leaving 11 bases between them. The CDR3: CATADSSTDTQYF. The CDR3 DNA reads TGTGCCACCGCCGACAGTAGCACAGATACGCAGTATTTT.

The CDR3 DNA reads as TGCAGTGCTAGGGGGGGCGGGAAAGCCGGGGAGCTGTTTTTT. Its translation is CSARGGGKAGELFF. This chain connects TRBV20-1 to TRBJ2-2; tentatively, D is TRBD1 or TRBD2 (6 bases each). The V and J ends lost 3 bases and 6 bases respectively, with 14 bases between them. The CDR3 covers 14 residues. Germline V gene sequence: CDR1 DFQATT, CDR2 SNEGSKA (reference sequence).

In its sample, this clonotype was seen many times. V and J are TRBV6-1 and TRBJ2-7, with unresolved D. The V and J ends lost 6 bases and 2 bases respectively, with 17 bases between them. CDR3 size: 15 residues. Per the germline V gene, CDR1 is MNHNS and CDR2 is SASEGT. CDR3 sequence (DNA): TGTGCCAGCAGCCGAGACTGGTCCTCGACCTACGAGCAGTACTTC. Translating gives CASSRDWSSTYEQYF.

This clonotype came up many times. The chain uses TRBV30 and TRBJ2-7; D not resolved. The CDR3 consists of 13 residues. With 2 bases removed from V and 1 base from J, the gap between germline ends came to 9 bases. Per the germline V gene, CDR1 is GTSNPN and CDR2 is SVGIG (reference sequence). CDR3 bases: TGTGCCTGGAGTAAAACACTTTCCTACGAGCAGTACTTC. Its translation: CAWSKTLSYEQYF.

This chain connects TRBV30 to TRBJ2-1; D gene uncertain. Germline CDR1 reads GTSNPN; CDR2 reads SVGIG (reference sequence). CDR3 length: 15 residues. V was clipped by 1 base and J by 4 bases, with 14 bases between them. CDR3 sequence: CAWSEAPGFYNEQFF. The CDR3 DNA reads TGTGCCTGGAGTGAGGCTCCCGGATTTTACAATGAGCAGTTCTTC.

V is TRBV6-5 and J is TRBJ1-3, with D hard to call. V lost 6 bases, J lost 3 bases, and 21 bases lay in between. Germline values: CDR1 MNHEY, CDR2 SVGAGI. CDR3 size: 17 residues. The CDR3 loop reads CASSSSKGLRVGNTIYF. DNA of the CDR3: TGTGCCAGCAGCTCCTCGAAAGGACTGAGGGTTGGAAACACCATATATTTT.

Ten or more counts support this clonotype. The gene calls are TRBV20-1 and TRBJ2-1; 9 bases align to TRBD2. Per the germline V gene, CDR1 is DFQATT and CDR2 is SNEGSKA (reference sequence). This CDR3 spans 14 amino acids. After removal of 5 bases from V and 2 bases from J, the junction contained 4 bases not matched to a gene. The CDR3 protein is CSAPREGAYNEQFF. The DNA of the CDR3 is TGCAGTGCTCCGCGGGAGGGAGCCTACAATGAGCAGTTCTTC.

This chain links TRBV28 with TRBJ2-4; 7 bases fit TRBD1. The germline V gene encodes CDR1 MDHEN and CDR2 SYDVKM. This CDR3 has 17 amino acids. V lost 5 bases and J lost 0; bases outside the gene matches: 10. DNA for the CDR3: TGTGCCAGCAGTACTACAGGGGTAAGGGGAGCCAAAAACATTCAGTACTTC. Protein: CASSTTGVRGAKNIQYF.

V usage is TRBV29-1 and J usage is TRBJ2-1, with D perhaps matching TRBD1 or TRBD2 (6 bases each). V lost 2 bases, J lost 9 bases, and 14 bases lay in between. This CDR3 has 13 amino acids. Germline CDR1 reads SQVTM; CDR2 reads ANQGSEA. This chain's CDR3 is CSVEPRGGGEQFF. The CDR3 nucleotides read TGCAGCGTTGAACCCCGAGGGGGAGGTGAGCAGTTCTTC.

This clonotype was detected ten times or more. V is TRBV2 and J is TRBJ2-1; a possible D gene is TRBD2 (6 bases). V was trimmed by 8 bases and J by 8 bases, leaving 19 bases between them. The V gene's germline CDR1 is SNHLY and CDR2 FYNNEI. This CDR3 has 14 amino acids. Here the CDR3 DNA reads TGTGCCAGCCGAGCGGGCTCCTATTTGGATGAGCAGTTCTTC. This codes for CASRAGSYLDEQFF.

About this clonotype: A much bigger clone sits one base away, suggesting this may be a read error. J is TRBJ1-2 and V is TRBV20-1; D is uncertain. Germline loops: CDR1 DFQATT, CDR2 SNEGSKA (reference sequence). The CDR3 spans 14 residues. In DNA form, the CDR3 reads TGCAGTGCTAGAGATCGCAAAGGGCACTATAGCTACACCTTC. As protein: CSARDRKGHYSYTF.

This clonotype was observed at least ten times. The rearrangement joins TRBV2 to TRBJ2-2; D gene uncertain. Germline V gives CDR1 SNHLY, CDR2 FYNNEI. The CDR3 is made up of 15 amino acids. The germline V and J ends were trimmed by 3 bases and 1 base, with 9 bases remaining between them. The CDR3 DNA sequence: TGTGCCAGCAGTGAGCTTACAGTGAACACCGGGGAGCTGTTTTTT. Its protein is CASSELTVNTGELFF. Full variable domain (remainder filled in from reference TRBV2 and TRBJ2-2): EPEVTQTPSHQVTQMGQEVILRCVPISNHLYFYWYRQILGQKVEFLVSFYNNEISEKSEIFDDQFSVERPDGSNFTLKIRSTKLEDSAMYFCASSELTVNTGELFFGEGSRLTVL.

The CDR3 is CATSRSREGTDTQYF. The DNA of the CDR3 is TGTGCCACCAGCAGGAGCAGGGAGGGCACAGATACGCAGTATTTT. This chain uses TRBV15 with TRBJ2-3; D may be TRBD2 (6 bases). V lost 3 bases to trimming and J lost 1 base, with 11 bases between them. This CDR3 has 15 amino acids. The germline V gene encodes CDR1 LNHNV and CDR2 YYDKDF (reference sequence).

At least ten counts were recorded for this clonotype. The chain carries TRBV28 and TRBJ2-1; tentative D call: TRBD1 (5 bases). CDR3 length: 14 residues. The V gene lost 3 bases and the J gene lost 8 bases, with 14 bases spanning the gap. CDR1 is MDHEN and CDR2 is SYDVKM in the germline V gene. The CDR3 nucleotides are TGTGCCAGCAGTTTCGTAACAGGTTACGATGAGCAGTTCTTC. The encoded protein is CASSFVTGYDEQFF. The full variable domain, in which reference TRBV28 and TRBJ2-1 provide the parts outside the CDR3, is DVKVTQSSRYLVKRTGEKVFLECVQDMDHENMFWYRQDPGLGLRLIYFSYDVKMKEKGDIPEGYSVSREKKERFSLILESASTNQTSMYLCASSFVTGYDEQFFGPGTRLTVL.